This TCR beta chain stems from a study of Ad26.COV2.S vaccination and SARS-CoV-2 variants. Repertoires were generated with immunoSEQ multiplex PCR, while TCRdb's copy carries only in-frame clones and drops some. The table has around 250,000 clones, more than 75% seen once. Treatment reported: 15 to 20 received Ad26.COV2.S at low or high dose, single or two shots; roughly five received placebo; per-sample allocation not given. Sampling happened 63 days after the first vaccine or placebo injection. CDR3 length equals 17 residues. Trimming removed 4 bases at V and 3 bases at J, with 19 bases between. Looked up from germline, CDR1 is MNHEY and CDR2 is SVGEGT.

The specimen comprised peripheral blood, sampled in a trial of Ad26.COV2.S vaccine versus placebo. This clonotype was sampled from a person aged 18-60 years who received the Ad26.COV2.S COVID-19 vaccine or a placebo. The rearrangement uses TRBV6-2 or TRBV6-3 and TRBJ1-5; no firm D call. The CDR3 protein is CASSSPGKGSINQPQHF. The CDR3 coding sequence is TGTGCCAGCAGTTCCCCGGGTAAGGGTAGTATCAATCAGCCCCAGCATTTT.